This entry is about one TCR beta chain. These data come from a study of control samples from healthy donors and cancer patients. The CDR3 runs to 16 residues. The trim removed 6 bases at V and 8 bases at J, leaving 12 bases unmatched. The germline V gene encodes CDR1 KGHSH and CDR2 LQKENI. Profiling relied on immunoSEQ multiplex PCR, and the TCRdb table lists in-frame clones only, not all of them. The repertoire consists of about 150,000 clones, with 90% to 95% occurring once and the leading ten covering about 5.6%. Sequencing input: blood. This receptor was identified in a man aged 35-49 years in good health. The V gene is TRBV18, the J gene TRBJ1-6; TRBD1 agrees at 8 bases. The CDR3 region is CASSPGQGGRDSPLHF. CDR3 nucleotide sequence: TGTGCCAGCTCCCCCGGACAGGGAGGGAGGGATTCACCCCTCCACTTT. Full variable domain (remainder filled in from reference TRBV18 and TRBJ1-6): NAGVMQNPRHLVRRRGQEARLRCSPMKGHSHVYWYRQLPEEGLKFMVYLQKENIIDESGMPKERFSAEFPKEGPSILRIQQVVRGDSAAYFCASSPGQGGRDSPLHFGNGTRLTVT.